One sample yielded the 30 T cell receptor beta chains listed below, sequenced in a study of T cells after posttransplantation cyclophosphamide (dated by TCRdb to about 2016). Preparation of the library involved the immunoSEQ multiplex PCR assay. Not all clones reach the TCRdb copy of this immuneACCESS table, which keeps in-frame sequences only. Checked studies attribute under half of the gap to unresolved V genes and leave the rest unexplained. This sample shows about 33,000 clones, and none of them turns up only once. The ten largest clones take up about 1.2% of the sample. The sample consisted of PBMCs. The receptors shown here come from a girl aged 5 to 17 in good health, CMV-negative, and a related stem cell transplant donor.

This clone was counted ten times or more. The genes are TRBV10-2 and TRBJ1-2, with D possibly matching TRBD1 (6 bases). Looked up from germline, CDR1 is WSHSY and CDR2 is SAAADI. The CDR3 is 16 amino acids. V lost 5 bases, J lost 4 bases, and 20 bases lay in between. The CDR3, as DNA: TGCGCCAGCAGTCCCGGGACACCTCTCGCTCCCTATGGCTACACCTTC. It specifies CASSPGTPLAPYGYTF.

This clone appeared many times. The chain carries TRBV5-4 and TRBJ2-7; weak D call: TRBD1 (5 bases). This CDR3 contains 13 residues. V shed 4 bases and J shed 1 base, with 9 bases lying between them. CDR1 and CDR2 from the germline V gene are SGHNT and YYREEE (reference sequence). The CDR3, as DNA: TGTGCCAGCAGCCGCGACAGATCCTACGAGCAGTACTTC. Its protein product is CASSRDRSYEQYF. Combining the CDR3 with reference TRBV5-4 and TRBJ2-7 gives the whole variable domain ETGVTQSPTHLIKTRGQQVTLRCSSQSGHNTVSWYQQALGQGPQFIFQYYREEENGRGNFPPRFSGLQFPNYSSELNVNALELDDSALYLCASSRDRSYEQYFGPGTRLTVT.

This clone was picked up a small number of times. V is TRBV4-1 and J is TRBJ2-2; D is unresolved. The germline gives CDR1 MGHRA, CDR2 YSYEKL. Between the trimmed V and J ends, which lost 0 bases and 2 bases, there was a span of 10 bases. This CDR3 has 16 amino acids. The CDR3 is CASSQEGPPNTGELFF. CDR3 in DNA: TGCGCCAGCAGCCAAGAGGGCCCCCCTAACACCGGGGAGCTGTTTTTT.

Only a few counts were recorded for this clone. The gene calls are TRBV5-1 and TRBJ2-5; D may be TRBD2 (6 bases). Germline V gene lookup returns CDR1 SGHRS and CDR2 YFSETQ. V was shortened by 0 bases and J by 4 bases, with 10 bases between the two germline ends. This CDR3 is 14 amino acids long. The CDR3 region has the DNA TGCGCCAGCAGCTTGGGGGCGGGATTAGAGACCCAGTACTTC. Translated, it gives CASSLGAGLETQYF.

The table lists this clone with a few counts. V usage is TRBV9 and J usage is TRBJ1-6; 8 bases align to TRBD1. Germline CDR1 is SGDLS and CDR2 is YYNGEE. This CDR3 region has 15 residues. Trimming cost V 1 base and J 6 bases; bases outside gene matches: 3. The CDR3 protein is CASSVKGQVNSPLHF. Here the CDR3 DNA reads TGTGCCAGCAGCGTAAAGGGACAGGTTAATTCACCCCTCCACTTT.

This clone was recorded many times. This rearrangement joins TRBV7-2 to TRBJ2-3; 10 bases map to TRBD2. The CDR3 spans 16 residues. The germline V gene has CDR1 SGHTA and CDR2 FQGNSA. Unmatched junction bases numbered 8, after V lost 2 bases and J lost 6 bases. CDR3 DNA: TGTGCCAGCAGCTTATACTTAGCGGGAGGAGGCGATACGCAGTATTTT. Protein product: CASSLYLAGGGDTQYF.

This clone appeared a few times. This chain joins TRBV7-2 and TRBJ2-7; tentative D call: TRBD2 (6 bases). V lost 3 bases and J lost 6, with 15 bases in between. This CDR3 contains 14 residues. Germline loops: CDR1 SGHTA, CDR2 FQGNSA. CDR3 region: CASSLPPRRAEQYF. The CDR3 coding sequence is TGTGCCAGCAGCTTGCCCCCCCGGAGGGCCGAGCAGTACTTC.

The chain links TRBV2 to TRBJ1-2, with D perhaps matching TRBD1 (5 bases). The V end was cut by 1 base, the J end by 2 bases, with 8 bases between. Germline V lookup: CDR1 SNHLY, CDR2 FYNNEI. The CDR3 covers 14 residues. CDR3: CASSEGTPNYGYTF. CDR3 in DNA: TGTGCCAGCAGTGAAGGGACACCAAACTATGGCTACACCTTC. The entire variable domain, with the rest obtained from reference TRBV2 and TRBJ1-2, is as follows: EPEVTQTPSHQVTQMGQEVILRCVPISNHLYFYWYRQILGQKVEFLVSFYNNEISEKSEIFDDQFSVERPDGSNFTLKIRSTKLEDSAMYFCASSEGTPNYGYTFGSGTRLTVV.

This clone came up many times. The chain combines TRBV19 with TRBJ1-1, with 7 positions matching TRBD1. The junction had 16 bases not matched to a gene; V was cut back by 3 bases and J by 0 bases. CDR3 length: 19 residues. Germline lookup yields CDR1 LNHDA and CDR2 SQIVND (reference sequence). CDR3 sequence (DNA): TGTGCCAGTAGTATCAGGACCGGGACAGCCTATTATATGAACACTGAAGCTTTCTTT. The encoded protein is CASSIRTGTAYYMNTEAFF. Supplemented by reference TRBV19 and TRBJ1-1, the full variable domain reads DGGITQSPKYLFRKEGQNVTLSCEQNLNHDAMYWYRQDPGQGLRLIYYSQIVNDFQKGDIAEGYSVSREKKESFPLTVTSAQKNPTAFYLCASSIRTGTAYYMNTEAFFGQGTRLTVV.

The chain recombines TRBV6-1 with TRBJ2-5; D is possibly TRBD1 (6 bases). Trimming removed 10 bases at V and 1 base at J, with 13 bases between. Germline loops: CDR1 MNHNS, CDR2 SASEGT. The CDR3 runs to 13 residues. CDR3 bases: TGTGCCATTTCACAGGGAGCCCAAGAGACCCAGTACTTC. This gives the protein CAISQGAQETQYF.

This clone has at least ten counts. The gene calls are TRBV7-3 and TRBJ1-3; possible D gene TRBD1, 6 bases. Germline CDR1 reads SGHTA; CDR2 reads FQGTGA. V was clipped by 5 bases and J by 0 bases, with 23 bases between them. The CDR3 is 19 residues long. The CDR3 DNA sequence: TGTGCCAGCAGCCCTAGTGGTTGGGCAGGGGCGGCCTCTGGAAACACCATATATTTT. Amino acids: CASSPSGWAGAASGNTIYF.

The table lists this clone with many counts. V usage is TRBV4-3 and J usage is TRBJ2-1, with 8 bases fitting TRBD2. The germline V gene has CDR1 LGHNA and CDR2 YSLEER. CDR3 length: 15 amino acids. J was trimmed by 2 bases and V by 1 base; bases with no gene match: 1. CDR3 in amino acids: CASSQGGRTYNEQFF. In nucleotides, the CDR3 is TGCGCCAGCAGCCAAGGCGGGAGGACCTACAATGAGCAGTTCTTC.

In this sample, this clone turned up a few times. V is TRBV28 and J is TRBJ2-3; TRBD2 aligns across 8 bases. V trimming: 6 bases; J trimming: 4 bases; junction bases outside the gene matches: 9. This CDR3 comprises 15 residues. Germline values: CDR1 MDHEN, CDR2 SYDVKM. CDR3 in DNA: TGTGCCAGCAGATATAGCGGGATGGAGCCAGATACGCAGTATTTT. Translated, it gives CASRYSGMEPDTQYF.

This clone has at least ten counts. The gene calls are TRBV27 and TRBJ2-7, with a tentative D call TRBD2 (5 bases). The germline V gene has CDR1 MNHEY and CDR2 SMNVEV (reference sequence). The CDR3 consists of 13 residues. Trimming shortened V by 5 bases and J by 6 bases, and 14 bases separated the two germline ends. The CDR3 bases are TGTGCCAGCAGTGCCAGGACTGTGTCCGAGCAGTACTTC. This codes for CASSARTVSEQYF.

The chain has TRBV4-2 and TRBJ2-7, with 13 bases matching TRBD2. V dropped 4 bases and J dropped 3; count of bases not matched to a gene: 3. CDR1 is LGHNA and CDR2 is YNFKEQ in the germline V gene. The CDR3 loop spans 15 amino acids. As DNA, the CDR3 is TGTGCCAGCAGCCGGGGACTAGCGGGGAGCTACGAGCAGTACTTC. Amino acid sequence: CASSRGLAGSYEQYF.

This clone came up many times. For the CDR3, the DNA is TGTGCCAGCAGTTTAGAGACAGGGAAGAACATTCAGTACTTC. Translated: CASSLETGKNIQYF. The rearrangement links TRBV28 to TRBJ2-4; 7 positions match TRBD1. J was trimmed by 7 bases and V by 2 bases; bases with no gene match: 5. Germline V CDR1 and CDR2: MDHEN, SYDVKM. The CDR3 loop spans 14 amino acids. The full variable domain, rest sourced from reference TRBV28 and TRBJ2-4, is DVKVTQSSRYLVKRTGEKVFLECVQDMDHENMFWYRQDPGLGLRLIYFSYDVKMKEKGDIPEGYSVSREKKERFSLILESASTNQTSMYLCASSLETGKNIQYFGAGTRLSVL.

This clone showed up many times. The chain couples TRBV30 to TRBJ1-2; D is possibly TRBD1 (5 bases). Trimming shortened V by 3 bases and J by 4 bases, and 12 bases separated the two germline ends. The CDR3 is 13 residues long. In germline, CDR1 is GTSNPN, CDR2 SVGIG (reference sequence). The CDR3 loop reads CAWRIRTRYGYTF. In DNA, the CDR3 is TGTGCCTGGAGAATAAGGACACGCTATGGCTACACCTTC.

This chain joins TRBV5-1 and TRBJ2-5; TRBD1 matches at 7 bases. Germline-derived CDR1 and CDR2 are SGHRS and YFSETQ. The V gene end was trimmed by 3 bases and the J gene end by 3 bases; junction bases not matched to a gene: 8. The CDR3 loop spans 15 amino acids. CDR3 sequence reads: CASSWGMTGKETQYF. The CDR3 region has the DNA TGCGCCAGCAGCTGGGGGATGACAGGGAAAGAGACCCAGTACTTC.

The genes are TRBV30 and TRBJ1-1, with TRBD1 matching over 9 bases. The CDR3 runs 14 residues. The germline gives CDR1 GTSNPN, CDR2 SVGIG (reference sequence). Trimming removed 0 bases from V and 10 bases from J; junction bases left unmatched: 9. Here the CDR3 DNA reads TGTGCCTGGAGTGTTTCATCCGGACAGGGGACAGCTTTCTTT. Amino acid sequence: CAWSVSSGQGTAFF. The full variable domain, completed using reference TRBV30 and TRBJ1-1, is SQTIHQWPATLVQPVGSPLSLECTVEGTSNPNLYWYRQAAGRGLQLLFYSVGIGQISSEVPQNLSASRPQDRQFILSSKKLLLSDSGFYLCAWSVSSGQGTAFFGQGTRLTVV.

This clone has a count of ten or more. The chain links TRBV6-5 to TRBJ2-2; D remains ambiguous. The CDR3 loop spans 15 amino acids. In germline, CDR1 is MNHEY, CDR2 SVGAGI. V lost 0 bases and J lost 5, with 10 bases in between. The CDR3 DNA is TGTGCCAGCAGTTACTCCTGGTCGGGTACCGGGGAGCTGTTTTTT. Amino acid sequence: CASSYSWSGTGELFF.

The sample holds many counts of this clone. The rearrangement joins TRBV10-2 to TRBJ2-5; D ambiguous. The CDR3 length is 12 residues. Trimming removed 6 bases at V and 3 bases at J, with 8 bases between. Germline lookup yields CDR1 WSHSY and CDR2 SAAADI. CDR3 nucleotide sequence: TGCGCCAGCAGATTAAGCGAAGAGACCCAGTACTTC. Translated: CASRLSEETQYF.

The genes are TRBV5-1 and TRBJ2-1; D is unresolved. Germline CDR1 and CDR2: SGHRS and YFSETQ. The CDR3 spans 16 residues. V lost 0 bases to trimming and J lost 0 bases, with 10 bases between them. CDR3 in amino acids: CASSLGGLGSYNEQFF. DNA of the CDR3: TGCGCCAGCAGCTTGGGAGGATTGGGCTCCTACAATGAGCAGTTCTTC.

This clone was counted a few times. The CDR3 is CSVNTNDSGEQYF. The CDR3 coding sequence is TGCAGCGTTAATACTAACGATTCCGGCGAGCAGTACTTC. V is TRBV29-1 and J is TRBJ2-7, with D unclear. CDR1 and CDR2 (germline): SQVTM, ANQGSEA. Trimming took off 5 bases at V and 6 bases at J, with 17 bases between the two ends. The CDR3 covers 13 residues.

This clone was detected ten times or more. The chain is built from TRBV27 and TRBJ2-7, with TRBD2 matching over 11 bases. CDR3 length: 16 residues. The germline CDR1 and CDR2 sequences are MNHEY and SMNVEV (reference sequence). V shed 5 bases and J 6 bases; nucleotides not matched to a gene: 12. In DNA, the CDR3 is TGTGCCAGCAGTCTCACAACTAGCGGGAGAAAGAGCGAGCAGTACTTC. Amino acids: CASSLTTSGRKSEQYF.

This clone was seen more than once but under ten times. The CDR3 spells CASSRKAGGNTGELFF. CDR3 sequence (DNA): TGTGCCAGCAGCCGTAAAGCGGGAGGGAACACCGGGGAGCTGTTTTTT. This sequence joins TRBV9 and TRBJ2-2, with 9 positions matching TRBD2. Germline CDR1 SGDLS, CDR2 YYNGEE. V lost 4 bases and J lost 1; bases outside the gene matches: 5. The CDR3 is made up of 16 amino acids.

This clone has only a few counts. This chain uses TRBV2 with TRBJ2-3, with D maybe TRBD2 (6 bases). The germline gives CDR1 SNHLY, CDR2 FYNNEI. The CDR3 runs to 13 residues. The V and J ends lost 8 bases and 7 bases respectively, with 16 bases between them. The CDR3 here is CASGAEGLNTQYF. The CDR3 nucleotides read TGTGCCAGCGGGGCGGAGGGCCTAAATACGCAGTATTTT.

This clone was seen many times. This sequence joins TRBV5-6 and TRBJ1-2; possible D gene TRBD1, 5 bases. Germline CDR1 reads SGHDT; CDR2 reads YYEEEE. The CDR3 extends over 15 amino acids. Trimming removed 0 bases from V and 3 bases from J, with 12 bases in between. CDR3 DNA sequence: TGTGCCAGCAGCTTGGCAGGGAGGGAAGACTATGGCTACACCTTC. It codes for CASSLAGREDYGYTF.

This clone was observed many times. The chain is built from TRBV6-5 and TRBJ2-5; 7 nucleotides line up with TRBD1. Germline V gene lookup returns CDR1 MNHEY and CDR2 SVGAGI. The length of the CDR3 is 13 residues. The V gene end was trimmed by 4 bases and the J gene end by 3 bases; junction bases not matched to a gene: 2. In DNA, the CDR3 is TGTGCCAGCAGTTGGACAGGAAAAGAGACCCAGTACTTC. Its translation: CASSWTGKETQYF.

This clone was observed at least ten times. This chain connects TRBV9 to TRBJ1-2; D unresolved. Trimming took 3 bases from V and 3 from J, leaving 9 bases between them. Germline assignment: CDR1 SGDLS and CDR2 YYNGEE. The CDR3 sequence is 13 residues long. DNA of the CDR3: TGTGCCAGCAGCGGCGGTTTCTACTATGGCTACACCTTC. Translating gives CASSGGFYYGYTF.

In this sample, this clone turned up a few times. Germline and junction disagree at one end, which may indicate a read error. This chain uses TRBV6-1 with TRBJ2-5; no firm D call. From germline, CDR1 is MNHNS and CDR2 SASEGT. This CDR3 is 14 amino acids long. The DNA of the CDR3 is TGTGCCAGCAGTATTTTCAGGCGTGAAGAGACCCAGCACTTC. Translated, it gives CASSIFRREETQHF.